A selection of T cell receptor beta chains follows, all from one sample in a study of blood T cell repertoires in COVID-19. Libraries were prepared by immunoSEQ multiplex PCR; TCRdb keeps only in-frame clonotypes and omits some of them. This table has roughly 250,000 clones, around 89% appearing once. Input material: peripheral blood. Receptor source: a woman aged 40 to 49 with acute or convalescent COVID-19. The CDR3 runs from the conserved cysteine through the conserved F or W. Fields, in order: J gene, clone size, V gene, D gene, CDR3 protein, CDR3 DNA. A D gene is named only where the DNA matches it firmly. Only part of the rows carry a size: once, few, many, or a class if the clone is expanded.

>TRBJ1-3|.|TRBV10-3|TRBD1
CATYDRGPGNTIYF
TGTGCCACCTACGACAGGGGGCCTGGAAACACCATATATTTT
>TRBJ2-3|.|TRBV5-1|.
CASSLQGSSTDTQYF
TGCGCCAGCAGCTTACAGGGATCTAGCACAGATACGCAGTATTTT
>TRBJ1-1|few|TRBV6-5|.
CASSPLPRQNTEAFF
TGTGCCAGCAGCCCCCTCCCCCGACAGAACACTGAAGCTTTCTTT
>TRBJ2-3|.|TRBV4-1|.
CASSQDPNTDTQYF
TGCGCCAGCAGCCAAGATCCCAACACAGATACGCAGTATTTT
>TRBJ1-5|.|TRBV27|TRBD1
CASSPQTGQFRPSNQPQHF
TGTGCCAGCAGTCCCCAGACAGGGCAGTTTCGACCTAGCAATCAGCCCCAGCATTTT
>TRBJ2-5|.|TRBV12-5|.
CASGPSETQYF
TGTGCTAGTGGTCCCAGTGAGACCCAGTACTTC
>TRBJ2-4|.|TRBV3-1/TRBV3-2|.
CASSHHREALAKNIQYF
TGTGCCAGCAGCCACCACAGGGAAGCACTAGCCAAAAACATTCAGTACTTC
>TRBJ1-4|.|TRBV2|TRBD1
CASSGGTGREKLFF
TGTGCCAGCAGTGGTGGGACAGGGCGGGAAAAACTGTTTTTT
>TRBJ2-5|.|TRBV5-1|TRBD2
CASSLVAGAGETQYF
TGCGCCAGCAGCTTGGTAGCGGGGGCGGGAGAGACCCAGTACTTC
>TRBJ1-1|few|TRBV25-1|TRBD1
CASSVTGTGGDTEAFF
TGTGCCAGCAGTGTCACCGGGACAGGGGGGGACACTGAAGCTTTCTTT
>TRBJ1-1|.|TRBV10-3|.
CAISESATGNTEAFF
TGTGCCATCAGTGAGTCGGCCACAGGGAACACTGAAGCTTTCTTT
>TRBJ2-5|.|TRBV3-1/TRBV3-2|.
CASSQADYHPEETQYF
TGTGCCAGCAGCCAAGCGGACTACCACCCCGAGGAGACCCAGTACTTC
>TRBJ2-5|.|TRBV5-4|TRBD2
CASSGPVSRRVAGGPETQYF
TGTGCCAGCAGCGGGCCTGTGAGCCGTCGGGTAGCGGGGGGGCCAGAGACCCAGTACTTC
>TRBJ1-2|.|TRBV19|.
CASTTTGTRYGYTF
TGTGCCAGTACTACGACAGGAACCCGCTATGGCTACACCTTC
>TRBJ2-1|once|TRBV4-1|.
CASSQGLARNEQFF
TGCGCCAGCAGCCAAGGGCTAGCGCGCAATGAGCAGTTCTTC
>TRBJ1-2|many|TRBV10-1|TRBD1
CASRALTGAGGRGEIGYTF
TGCGCCAGCAGGGCCTTGACAGGGGCCGGCGGAAGGGGTGAGATCGGCTACACCTTC
>TRBJ1-1|.|TRBV10-1|.
CASSDPDSEAFF
TGCGCCAGCAGTGACCCGGACAGTGAAGCTTTCTTT
>TRBJ1-1|few|TRBV12-3/TRBV12-4|.
CASSLVQYTEAFF
TGTGCCAGCAGTTTAGTACAGTACACTGAAGCTTTCTTT
>TRBJ2-2|.|TRBV27|TRBD1
CASSLYGTGTTGELFF
TGTGCCAGCAGTTTATACGGGACAGGGACCACCGGGGAGCTGTTTTTT
>TRBJ2-3|.|TRBV4-2|.
CASSRQASSTDTQYF
TGTGCCAGCAGCCGACAGGCGTCTAGCACAGATACGCAGTATTTT
>TRBJ1-1|.|TRBV5-4|TRBD1
CASSADRERVTEAFF
TGTGCCAGCAGCGCGGACAGGGAGAGAGTCACTGAAGCTTTCTTT
>TRBJ1-1|.|TRBV4-2|.
CASSPDTGGAFF
TGTGCCAGCAGTCCTGACACCGGTGGGGCTTTCTTT
>TRBJ2-2|few|TRBV2|.
CASSEGGLPTGELFF
TGTGCCAGCAGTGAGGGGGGGCTTCCCACCGGGGAGCTGTTTTTT
>TRBJ2-5|.|TRBV5-1|TRBD1
CASSYDRAQETQYF
TGCGCCAGCAGTTATGACAGGGCACAAGAGACCCAGTACTTC
>TRBJ1-4|.|TRBV3-1/TRBV3-2|TRBD1
CASSPTGTNEKLFF
TGTGCCAGCAGCCCGACAGGGACCAATGAAAAACTGTTTTTT
>TRBJ1-1|.|TRBV7-9|.
CASSLVTVNTEAFF
TGTGCCAGCAGCTTAGTTACAGTGAACACTGAAGCTTTCTTT
>TRBJ1-5|.|TRBV6-6|.
CASTEGLGNQPQHF
TGTGCCAGTACCGAGGGACTTGGGAATCAGCCCCAGCATTTT
>TRBJ2-3|.|TRBV2|.
CASRTGTNDMDTQYF
TGTGCCAGCAGAACAGGGACTAACGATATGGATACGCAGTATTTT
>TRBJ1-6|.|TRBV30|TRBD1
CAWSVGVVTGGYQNSPLHF
TGTGCCTGGAGTGTTGGGGTAGTGACAGGGGGGTATCAGAATTCACCCCTCCACTTT
>TRBJ1-5|.|TRBV19|TRBD1
CASSTQGDRFQPQHF
TGTGCCAGTAGTACACAGGGGGATCGGTTTCAGCCCCAGCATTTT
>TRBJ2-3|.|TRBV5-1|TRBD2
CASSLRTSGGPDTQYF
TGCGCCAGCAGCTTAAGGACTAGCGGGGGGCCAGATACGCAGTATTTT
>TRBJ1-1|.|TRBV7-2|.
CASSLDRDEAFF
TGTGCCAGCAGCTTAGACAGAGATGAAGCTTTCTTT
>TRBJ2-1|.|TRBV7-6|.
CASSLGASTHEQFF
TGTGCCAGCAGCTTAGGGGCTAGCACCCATGAGCAGTTCTTC